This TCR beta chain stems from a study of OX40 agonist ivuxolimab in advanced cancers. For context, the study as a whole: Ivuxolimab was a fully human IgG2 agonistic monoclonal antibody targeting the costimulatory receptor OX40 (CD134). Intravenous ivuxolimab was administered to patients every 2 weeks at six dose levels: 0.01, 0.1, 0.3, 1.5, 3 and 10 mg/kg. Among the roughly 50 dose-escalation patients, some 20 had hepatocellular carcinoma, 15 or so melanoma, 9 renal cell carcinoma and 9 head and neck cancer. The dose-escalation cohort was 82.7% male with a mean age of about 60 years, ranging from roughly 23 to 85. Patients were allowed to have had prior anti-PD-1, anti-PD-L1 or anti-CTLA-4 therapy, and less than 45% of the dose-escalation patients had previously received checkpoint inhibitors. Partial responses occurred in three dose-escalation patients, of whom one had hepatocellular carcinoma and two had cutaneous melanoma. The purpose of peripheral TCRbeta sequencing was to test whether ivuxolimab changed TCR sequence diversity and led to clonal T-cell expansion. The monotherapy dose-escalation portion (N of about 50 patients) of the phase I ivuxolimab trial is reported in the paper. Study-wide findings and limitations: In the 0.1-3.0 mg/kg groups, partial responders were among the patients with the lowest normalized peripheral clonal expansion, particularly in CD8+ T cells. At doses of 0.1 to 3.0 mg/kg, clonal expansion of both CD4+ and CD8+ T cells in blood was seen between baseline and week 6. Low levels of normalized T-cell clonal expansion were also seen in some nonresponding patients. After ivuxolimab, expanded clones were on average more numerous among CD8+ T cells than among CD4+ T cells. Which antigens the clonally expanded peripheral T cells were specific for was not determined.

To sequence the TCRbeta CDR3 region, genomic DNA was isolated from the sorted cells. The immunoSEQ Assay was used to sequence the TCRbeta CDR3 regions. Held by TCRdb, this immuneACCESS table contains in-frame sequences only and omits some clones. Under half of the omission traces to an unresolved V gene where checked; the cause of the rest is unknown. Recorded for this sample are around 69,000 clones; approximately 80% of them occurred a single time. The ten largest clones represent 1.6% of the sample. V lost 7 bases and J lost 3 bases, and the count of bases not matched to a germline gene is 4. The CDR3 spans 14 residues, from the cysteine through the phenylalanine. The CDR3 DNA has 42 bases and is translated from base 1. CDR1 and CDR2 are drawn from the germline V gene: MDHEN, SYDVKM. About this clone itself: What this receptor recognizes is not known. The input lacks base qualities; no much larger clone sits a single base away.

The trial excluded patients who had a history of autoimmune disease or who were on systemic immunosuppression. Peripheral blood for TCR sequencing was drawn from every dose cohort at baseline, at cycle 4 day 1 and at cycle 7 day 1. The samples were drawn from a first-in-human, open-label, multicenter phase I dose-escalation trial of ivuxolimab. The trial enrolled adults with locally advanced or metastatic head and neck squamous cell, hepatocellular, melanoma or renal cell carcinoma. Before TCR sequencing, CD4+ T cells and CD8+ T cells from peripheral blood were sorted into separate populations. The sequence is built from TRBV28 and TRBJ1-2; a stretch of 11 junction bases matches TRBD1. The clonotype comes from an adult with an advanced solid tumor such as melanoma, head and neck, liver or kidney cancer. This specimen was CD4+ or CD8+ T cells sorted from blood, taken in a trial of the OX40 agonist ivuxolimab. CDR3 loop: CASTGQGAYYGYTF. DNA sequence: TGTGCCAGCACCGGACAGGGGGCTTACTATGGCTACACCTTC.